These 5 T cell receptor beta chains were sequenced from one sample in a study of tumor-infiltrating lymphocytes in primary liver carcinoma (dated by TCRdb to between 2016 and 2019). Total RNA and DNA were co-extracted without cell sorting from approximately 22-30 mg of bulk tissue using the AllPrep DNA/RNA mini kit. Sequencing instrument: Illumina HiSeq 2500. TCRbeta-specific cDNA was reverse-transcribed from roughly 500 ng total RNA using a constant-region primer and ProtoScript II reverse transcriptase. The TCRbeta libraries were prepared through three rounds of nested multiplex PCR following a slightly modified ARM-PCR procedure. Each of the first two PCR rounds ran for approximately 10 cycles and used multiplex TRBV1-TRBV30 forward primers together with a Cbeta reverse primer. TCRdb trimmed public reads at Q25 via fastp, called clones via MiXCR and kept in-frame beta chains. Entries are consolidated by CDR3 protein sequence, retaining the most common genes and DNA. This sample gives approximately 76,000 distinct CDR3 sequences in total; around 75% of them show up just once. Clones ranked in the top ten supply approximately 14% of the sample.

The sample comprised liver tumor tissue from sampling region 4. Interpreted using the paper, the cell subset or site label stands for: tumor region T4, right-lateral pole. These receptors all stem from a woman in her sixties or seventies with primary liver carcinoma and hepatitis B virus infection.

In its sample, this clonotype was seen many times. The chain links TRBV12-3 or TRBV12-4 to TRBJ2-7, with 9 bases identical to TRBD2. This CDR3 region has 15 residues. V shed 6 bases, J shed 1 base, and the junction held 7 bases outside the gene matches. DNA for the CDR3: TGTGCCAGCAGCCCTGTCAGCGGGAGGTCCTACGAGCAGTACTTC. This encodes CASSPVSGRSYEQYF.

As regards this clonotype: A read error is possible here, since a much larger clone lies one base away. The chain is built from TRBV5-1 and TRBJ2-1, with D perhaps matching TRBD2 (5 bases). In germline, CDR1 is SGHRS, CDR2 YFSETQ. The CDR3 loop spans 16 amino acids. In DNA form, the CDR3 reads TGCGCCAGCAGCTTGTCGGCTGACTATACCTACAATGAGCATTTCTTC. Translating it yields CASSLSADYTYNEHFF.

In the case of this clonotype: The CDR3 does not close with the conserved phenylalanine or tryptophan, likely indicating a read error. The limits of the CDR3 on the DNA are not certain, so only TCRdb's listed CDR3 is given. The chain uses TRBV11-2 and TRBJ2-3. The germline V gene encodes CDR1 SGHAT and CDR2 FQNNGV. The CDR3 is 15 residues long, counting both termini. This CDR3 reads CASRPTASSADTKYL.

This clonotype ranks as medium-sized (0.01 to 0.1%). The chain employs TRBV11-2 and TRBJ2-3, with unresolved D. Trimming left V 5 bases short and J 2 bases short, with 8 bases between. CDR1 SGHAT and CDR2 FQNNGV come from the germline V gene. The CDR3 extends over 13 amino acids. The CDR3 coding sequence is TGTGCCAGCAGCCTCCTCGTCACAGATACGCAGTATTTT. Translation gives CASSLLVTDTQYF. Based on the CDR3 plus reference TRBV11-2 and TRBJ2-3, the full variable domain is EAGVAQSPRYKIIEKRQSVAFWCNPISGHATLYWYQQILGQGPKLLIQFQNNGVVDDSQLPKDRFSAERLKGVDSTLKIQPAKLEDSAVYLCASSLLVTDTQYFGPGTRLTVL.

As to this clonotype: Germline is not matched at one junction end, which may reflect a read error. The chain carries TRBV28 and TRBJ1-1, with unresolved D. Germline loops: CDR1 MDHEN, CDR2 SYDVKM. This CDR3 is built from 11 residues. CDR3 DNA: TGTGCCAGCAGTTTAAGCGCTAAAGCTTCCTTT. Its protein product is CASSLSAKASF.